These 29 T cell receptor beta chains share one sample of origin, sequenced in a study of cytomegalovirus exposure and HLA in healthy donors. 13 Jbeta primers and 60 Vbeta primers were used for the PCR. Libraries were prepared by immunoSEQ multiplex PCR; TCRdb keeps only in-frame clonotypes and omits some of them. The profile shows approximately 150,000 clones, roughly 70% of them singletons. Sequenced input: PBMCs. The receptors here all came from a middle-aged woman in good health and CMV-seronegative.

The chain is built from TRBV10-1 and TRBJ2-2, with 12 bases matching TRBD1. Germline CDR1 reads WNHNN; CDR2 reads SYGVQD (reference sequence). The CDR3 contains 14 residues. Germline trimming cut 6 bases from V and 7 bases from J; bases unmatched to any gene: 3. The CDR3 sequence: CASRGQGAGGELFF. CDR3 nucleotides: TGCGCCAGCAGGGGACAGGGGGCTGGCGGGGAGCTGTTTTTT.

The chain combines TRBV7-8 with TRBJ1-1; 7 nucleotides line up with TRBD1. V dropped 4 bases and J dropped 1; count of bases not matched to a gene: 6. Germline V gene sequence: CDR1 SGHVS, CDR2 FQNEAQ. There are 15 residues in the CDR3. As DNA, the CDR3 is TGTGCCAGCAGCTCAGGGACAGTGAGGAACACTGAAGCTTTCTTT. This encodes CASSSGTVRNTEAFF.

This chain connects TRBV2 to TRBJ2-7; possibly TRBD2 for D (5 bases). CDR3 length: 16 amino acids. The V end lost 0 bases, the J end lost 3 bases, and 15 bases lay between the germline ends. Germline V gives CDR1 SNHLY, CDR2 FYNNEI. This chain's CDR3 is CASSEADVTAGYEQYF. CDR3 sequence (DNA): TGTGCCAGCAGTGAAGCCGATGTGACCGCGGGCTACGAGCAGTACTTC.

The chain carries TRBV5-1 and TRBJ2-3; maybe TRBD2 (5 bases). The CDR3 is 16 amino acids. Trimming shortened V by 1 base and J by 4 bases, and 16 bases separated the two germline ends. Germline V gives CDR1 SGHRS, CDR2 YFSETQ. The CDR3 here is CASSLPRIGSADTQYF. As DNA, the CDR3 is TGCGCCAGCAGCTTGCCGCGTATAGGGAGTGCAGATACGCAGTATTTT.

This CDR3 is CAIGPSEPSYNEQFF. The CDR3 DNA reads TGTGCCATTGGTCCTTCGGAGCCTTCCTACAATGAGCAGTTCTTC. The rearrangement links TRBV6-6 to TRBJ2-1; D is unresolved. The germline V gene has CDR1 MNHNY and CDR2 SVGAGI (reference sequence). Trimming took off 10 bases at V and 1 base at J, with 17 bases between the two ends. This CDR3 is built from 15 residues.

V gene TRBV4-1 combines with J gene TRBJ2-5; TRBD1 agrees at 10 bases. The J call is doubtful: the DNA matches TRBJ2-7 better. Germline CDR1 and CDR2: MGHRA and YSYEKL. The CDR3 consists of 16 residues. CDR3 sequence reads: CASSRGPRDRGYEQYF. CDR3 bases: TGCGCCAGCAGCCGGGGGCCACGGGACAGGGGCTACGAGCAGTACTTC.

The chain's CDR3 is CASSPLVYEQYF. Here the CDR3 DNA reads TGTGCCAGCAGCCCACTCGTCTACGAGCAGTACTTC. The genes are TRBV28 and TRBJ2-7; D is unclear. The length of the CDR3 is 12 residues. The germline V and J ends were trimmed by 6 bases and 3 bases, with 9 bases remaining between them. In germline, CDR1 is MDHEN, CDR2 SYDVKM.

This clone was seen more than once but under ten times. The rearrangement joins TRBV5-1 to TRBJ2-5, with 15 nucleotides matching TRBD2. CDR3 length equals 17 residues. Per the germline V gene, CDR1 is SGHRS and CDR2 is YFSETQ. The V gene end was trimmed by 3 bases and the J gene end by 0 bases; junction bases not matched to a gene: 3. In DNA, the CDR3 is TGCGCCAGCAGCTCGGGACTAGCGGGGGGCCACCAAGAGACCCAGTACTTC. Translated: CASSSGLAGGHQETQYF.

The V and J genes are TRBV6-1 and TRBJ2-7; D may be TRBD1 (5 bases). The germline V gene encodes CDR1 MNHNS and CDR2 SASEGT. The ends were cut back, 1 base at V and 0 bases at J, with 10 bases in the middle. The CDR3 consists of 15 residues. The CDR3 coding sequence is TGTGCCAGCAGTGAAGGTTCAGGGATCTCCTACGAGCAGTACTTC. Protein product: CASSEGSGISYEQYF.

Worth noting for this clone: The same CDR3 can be traced to other DNA sequences in this sample. The CDR3 is CASSPRLEETQYF. The CDR3 DNA reads TGTGCCAGCTCACCACGACTCGAAGAGACCCAGTACTTC. The gene calls are TRBV18 and TRBJ2-5; the D is unclear. Per germline, CDR1 KGHSH and CDR2 LQKENI. V was trimmed by 1 base and J by 3 bases, leaving 6 bases between them. This CDR3 has 13 residues.

This chain connects TRBV5-1 to TRBJ2-1; TRBD1 matches at 9 bases. The CDR3 spans 14 residues. The germline V gene has CDR1 SGHRS and CDR2 YFSETQ. Trimming cost V 5 bases and J 6 bases; bases outside gene matches: 6. In nucleotides, the CDR3 is TGCGCCAGCAGTCCCCTGGACAGGGGCAATGAGCAGTTCTTC. Protein sequence: CASSPLDRGNEQFF.

This chain links TRBV18 with TRBJ2-6, with 9 bases lining up with TRBD1. Germline CDR1 and CDR2: KGHSH and LQKENI. The J segment lost 0 bases and the V segment lost 3 bases, leaving 6 bases of the junction unmatched. This CDR3 is built from 18 residues. The chain's CDR3 is CASSPSQGALSGANVLTF. The CDR3 DNA reads TGTGCCAGCTCACCTTCACAGGGGGCTCTCTCTGGGGCCAACGTCCTGACTTTC.

DNA for the CDR3: TGTGCCAGCTCAACGTCCGGGGGAGATACGCAGTATTTT. This sequence encodes CASSTSGGDTQYF. The chain employs TRBV18 and TRBJ2-3; D may be TRBD2 (6 bases). The V gene lost 5 bases and the J gene lost 5 bases, with 11 bases spanning the gap. The CDR3 is 13 residues long. Germline V gene sequence: CDR1 KGHSH, CDR2 LQKENI. Looking up the rest from reference TRBV18 and TRBJ2-3 gives the full variable domain: NAGVMQNPRHLVRRRGQEARLRCSPMKGHSHVYWYRQLPEEGLKFMVYLQKENIIDESGMPKERFSAEFPKEGPSILRIQQVVRGDSAAYFCASSTSGGDTQYFGPGTRLTVL.

The genes are TRBV10-2 and TRBJ2-1; the match to TRBD2 covers 10 bases. Germline loops: CDR1 WSHSY, CDR2 SAAADI. The CDR3 totals 15 residues. With V trimmed by 7 bases and J by 10 bases, 13 bases remained unmatched. CDR3 loop: CASKESGGALGEQFF. The CDR3 region has the DNA TGCGCCAGCAAGGAGAGCGGGGGGGCTTTGGGAGAGCAGTTCTTC.

The chain is built from TRBV28 and TRBJ2-3, with 9 nucleotides matching TRBD2. After removal of 8 bases from V and 4 bases from J, the junction contained 13 bases not matched to a gene. Germline CDR1 and CDR2: MDHEN and SYDVKM. The CDR3 totals 16 residues. CDR3 in amino acids: CASPPRAGGAADTQYF. The CDR3 nucleotides are TGTGCCAGCCCTCCTAGGGCGGGAGGGGCCGCAGATACGCAGTATTTT.

This clone has a handful of counts. The rearrangement joins TRBV20-1 to TRBJ1-3, with a weak D call TRBD1 (5 bases). The CDR3 sequence is 11 residues long. Germline values: CDR1 DFQATT, CDR2 SNEGSKA (reference sequence). The CDR3 region is CKGQDGNTIYF. The CDR3 DNA reads as TGCAAGGGGCAGGATGGAAACACCATATATTTT.

J is TRBJ2-5 and V is TRBV21-1; TRBD2 reflects the table's D call only, with no check against the DNA. TRBV21-1 is shown as a pseudogene. This CDR3 is 22 amino acids long. The CDR3 sequence is CASSKPAGGLAGVPPIQETQYF. CDR3 coding DNA: TGTGCCAGCAGCAAACCCGCCGGGGGACTAGCGGGAGTTCCCCCGATCCAAGAGACCCAGTACTTC.

The rearrangement links TRBV19 to TRBJ1-2; D remains ambiguous. V was clipped by 4 bases and J by 3 bases, with 15 bases between them. Germline V gene lookup returns CDR1 LNHDA and CDR2 SQIVND (reference sequence). The length of the CDR3 is 15 residues. The CDR3 nucleotides read TGTGCCAGTAGTACGGCAACCTCGGAGGACTATGGCTACACCTTC. Amino acids: CASSTATSEDYGYTF.

About this clone itself: Since no conserved phenylalanine or tryptophan closes the CDR3, a read error is the likely cause. This chain uses TRBV27 with TRBJ2-7; 10 nucleotides align to TRBD1. V was clipped by 6 bases and J by 5 bases; unmatched bases: 10. CDR1 and CDR2 (germline): MNHEY, SMNVEV (reference sequence). The CDR3 loop spans 15 amino acids. CDR3 sequence: CASSLETGGRNEQYL. CDR3 in DNA: TGTGCCAGCAGCCTCGAGACAGGGGGCAGAAACGAGCAGTACCTC.

Of note for this clone: At one end the junction does not follow the germline gene, possibly because of a read error. Other DNA sequences in the sample encode the same CDR3. The gene calls are TRBV5-4 and TRBJ2-2; D might be TRBD2 (5 bases). CDR1 is SGHNT, CDR2 YYREEE, per germline (reference sequence). This CDR3 region has 15 residues. CDR3 sequence (DNA): TGCGCCAGCAGCTTGATCGGGTCGGGGACCGGGGAGCTGTTTTTT. It is translated as CASSLIGSGTGELFF. Together with reference TRBV5-4 and TRBJ2-2, the CDR3 gives the full variable domain: ETGVTQSPTHLIKTRGQQVTLRCSSQSGHNTVSWYQQALGQGPQFIFQYYREEENGRGNFPPRFSGLQFPNYSSELNVNALELDDSALYLCASSLIGSGTGELFFGEGSRLTVL.

This clone showed up just a few times. The sample has other DNA sequences that encode this CDR3 too. This chain connects TRBV5-4 to TRBJ1-1, with TRBD1 identical over 10 bases. CDR3 length: 18 amino acids. Trimming took 0 bases from V and 1 from J; bases not matched to a gene: 9. The germline CDR1 and CDR2 sequences are SGHNT and YYREEE (reference sequence). This CDR3 is CASSLAKVGTGANTEAFF. As DNA, the CDR3 is TGTGCCAGCAGCTTGGCTAAGGTGGGGACAGGGGCGAACACTGAAGCTTTCTTT.

V is TRBV20-1 and J is TRBJ2-7, with D perhaps matching TRBD2 (6 bases). This CDR3 is 11 amino acids long. Germline loops: CDR1 DFQATT, CDR2 SNEGSKA (reference sequence). The CDR3 coding sequence is TGCAGCAGCGGGCTACTCTACGAGCAGTACTTC. This translates into CSSGLLYEQYF.

V is TRBV4-1 and J is TRBJ1-4, with 11 bases matching TRBD1. The length of the CDR3 is 16 residues. Germline V gives CDR1 MGHRA, CDR2 YSYEKL. After removal of 5 bases from V and 3 bases from J, the junction contained 5 bases not matched to a gene. The CDR3 DNA sequence: TGCGCCAGCAGCTCCGGACAGGGGGCCTCTAATGAAAAACTGTTTTTT. Its protein is CASSSGQGASNEKLFF.

The genes are TRBV7-9 and TRBJ2-3; D perhaps matches TRBD2 (6 bases). The CDR3 is 17 amino acids. The ends were cut back, 1 base at V and 0 bases at J, with 14 bases in the middle. Germline lookup yields CDR1 SEHNR and CDR2 FQNEAQ (reference sequence). In DNA, the CDR3 is TGTGCCAGCAGCTTAGAGCTAGGAGGGCTTAGCACAGATACGCAGTATTTT. Amino acids: CASSLELGGLSTDTQYF.

The rearrangement joins TRBV6-1 to TRBJ2-5, with D unresolved. This CDR3 is built from 16 residues. V lost 1 base and J 1 base, leaving 13 bases between the germline ends. Germline V gene lookup returns CDR1 MNHNS and CDR2 SASEGT. The CDR3 DNA reads TGTGCCAGCAGTGAAGGCGGCGGCCTGGGCCAAGAGACCCAGTACTTC. Protein sequence: CASSEGGGLGQETQYF.

The chain employs TRBV29-1 and TRBJ2-7, with 9 bases matching TRBD1. Trimming at V came to 4 bases and at J to 1 base, leaving 5 bases not matched to a gene. The CDR3 covers 14 residues. Germline V CDR1 and CDR2: SQVTM, ANQGSEA. This CDR3 reads CSVAGTGKSYEQYF. The CDR3 coding sequence is TGCAGCGTTGCCGGGACAGGGAAATCCTACGAGCAGTACTTC.

This sequence joins TRBV29-1 and TRBJ1-1; D is undetermined. Looked up from germline, CDR1 is SQVTM and CDR2 is ANQGSEA. There are 12 residues in the CDR3. V lost 7 bases and J lost 1, with 10 bases in between. This chain's CDR3 is CSGGGWNTEAFF. In nucleotides, the CDR3 is TGCAGCGGGGGAGGGTGGAACACTGAAGCTTTCTTT. Looking up the rest from reference TRBV29-1 and TRBJ1-1 gives the full variable domain: SAVISQKPSRDICQRGTSLTIQCQVDSQVTMMFWYRQQPGQSLTLIATANQGSEATYESGFVIDKFPISRPNLTFSTLTVSNMSPEDSSIYLCSGGGWNTEAFFGQGTRLTVV.

The V call is TRBV7-8, the J call TRBJ2-1; TRBD2 agrees at 12 bases. Germline V gene data show CDR1 as SGHVS and CDR2 as FQNEAQ. The CDR3 has 19 residues. V was clipped by 5 bases and J by 0 bases; unmatched bases: 11. CDR3 in DNA: TGTGCCAGCAGCGATCCGGCTAGCGGGGGGGCCAGCTCCTACAATGAGCAGTTCTTC. Translation gives CASSDPASGGASSYNEQFF.

In its sample, this clone was seen a few times. The chain employs TRBV5-1 and TRBJ2-7; TRBD2 might be the D (6 bases). The CDR3 sequence is 15 residues long. Germline CDR1 SGHRS, CDR2 YFSETQ. Trimming removed 4 bases at V and 0 bases at J, with 14 bases between. CDR3 in DNA: TGCGCCAGCAGCCACGAACCGACTAGCTCCTACGAGCAGTACTTC. It specifies CASSHEPTSSYEQYF.